This TCR beta chain was observed in a study of T cell responses to AZD1222 COVID-19 vaccine. Method: immunoSEQ multiplex PCR; TCRdb's copy keeps in-frame clones and lacks some. The sample carries around 120,000 clones, approximately 94% recorded once. The germline CDR1 and CDR2 sequences are SGHDN and FVKESK. V was cut by 4 bases and J by 0 bases, with 13 bases left in between. The CDR3 is 16 residues long. This receptor was identified in an adult who received the AZD1222 COVID-19 vaccine. The input for sequencing was peripheral blood, taken 28 days after the second AZD1222 dose. This chain links TRBV14 with TRBJ1-3, with D uncertain. The CDR3 DNA reads as TGTGCCAGCAGCCCCAGGTTGGAGAGCTCTGGAAACACCATATATTTT. Protein sequence: CASSPRLESSGNTIYF.